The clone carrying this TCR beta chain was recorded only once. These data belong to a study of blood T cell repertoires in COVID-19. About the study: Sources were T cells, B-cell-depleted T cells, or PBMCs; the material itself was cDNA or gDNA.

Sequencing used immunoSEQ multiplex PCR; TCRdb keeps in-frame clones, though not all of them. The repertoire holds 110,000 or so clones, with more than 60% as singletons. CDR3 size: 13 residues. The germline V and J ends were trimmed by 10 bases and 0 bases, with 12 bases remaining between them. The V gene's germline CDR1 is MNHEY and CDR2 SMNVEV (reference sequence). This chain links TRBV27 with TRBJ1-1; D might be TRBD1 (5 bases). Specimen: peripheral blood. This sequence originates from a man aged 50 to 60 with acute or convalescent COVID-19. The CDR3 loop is CATRGLMNTEAFF. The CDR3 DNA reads TGTGCCACCCGGGGACTGATGAACACTGAAGCTTTCTTT.